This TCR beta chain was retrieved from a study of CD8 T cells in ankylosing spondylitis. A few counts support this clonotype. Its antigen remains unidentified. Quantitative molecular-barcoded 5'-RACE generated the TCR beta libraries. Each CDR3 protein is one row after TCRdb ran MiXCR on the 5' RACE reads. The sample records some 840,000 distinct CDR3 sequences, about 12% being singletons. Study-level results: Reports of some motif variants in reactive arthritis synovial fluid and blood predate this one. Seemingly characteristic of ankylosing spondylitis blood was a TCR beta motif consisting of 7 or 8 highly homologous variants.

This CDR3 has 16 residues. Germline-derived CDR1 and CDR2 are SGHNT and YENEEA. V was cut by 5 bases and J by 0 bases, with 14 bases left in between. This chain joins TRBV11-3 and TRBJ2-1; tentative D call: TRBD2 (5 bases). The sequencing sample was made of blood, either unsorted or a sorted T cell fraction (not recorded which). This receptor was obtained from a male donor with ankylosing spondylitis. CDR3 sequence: CASSPQAVSSYNEQFF. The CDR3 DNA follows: TGTGCCAGCAGCCCCCAAGCGGTGAGCTCCTACAATGAGCAGTTCTTC. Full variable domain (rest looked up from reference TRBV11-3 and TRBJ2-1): EAGVVQSPRYKIIEKKQPVAFWCNPISGHNTLYWYLQNLGQGPELLIRYENEEAVDDSQLPKDRFSAERLKGVDSTLKIQPAELGDSAVYLCASSPQAVSSYNEQFFGPGTRLTVL.